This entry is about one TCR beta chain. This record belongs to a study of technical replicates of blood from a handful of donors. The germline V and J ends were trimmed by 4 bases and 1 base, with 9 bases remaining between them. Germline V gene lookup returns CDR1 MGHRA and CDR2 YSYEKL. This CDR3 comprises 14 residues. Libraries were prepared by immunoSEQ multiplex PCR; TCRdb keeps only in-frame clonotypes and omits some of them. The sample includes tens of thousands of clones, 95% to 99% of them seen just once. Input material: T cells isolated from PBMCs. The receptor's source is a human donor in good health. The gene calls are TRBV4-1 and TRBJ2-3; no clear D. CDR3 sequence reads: CASSPDPRTDTQYF. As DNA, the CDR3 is TGCGCCAGCAGCCCAGACCCTCGCACAGATACGCAGTATTTT.